This TCR beta chain came from a study of CD8 T cells in Susac syndrome. The multiple sclerosis control cohort comprised treatment-naive individuals presenting with stable or active relapsing-remitting disease. Unmatched junction bases numbered 11, after V lost 2 bases and J lost 7 bases. From germline, CDR1 is DFQATT and CDR2 SNEGSKA (reference sequence). This CDR3 contains 16 residues. An input of roughly 0.45 to 1 ug of RNA was subjected to reverse transcription using random hexamers. TCRdb reprocessed the immunoSEQ multiplex PCR reads via MiXCR and lists one record per CDR3 protein. The sample holds some 260,000 distinct CDR3 sequences, around 95% seen once.

The chain has TRBV20-1 and TRBJ2-2; 9 nucleotides match TRBD2. Sequencing was performed on CD4+ T cells from PBMCs. The TCR originated in a human donor with multiple sclerosis. The CDR3 DNA reads TGCAGTGCTAGACTAGTGGCGGGAGGGCTAGGCGGGGAGCTGTTTTTT. Translated: CSARLVAGGLGGELFF.